This section outlines one T cell receptor beta chain sequence together with its context. The table came from immunoSEQ multiplex PCR; TCRdb's copy has only in-frame clones and leaves some out. In the table there are just over 250,000 clones, more than 90% of which are singletons. The data stem from a study of blood T cell repertoires in COVID-19. There are 11 residues in the CDR3. Between the trimmed V and J ends, which lost 0 bases and 13 bases, there was a span of 9 bases. The germline V gene has CDR1 MNHNS and CDR2 SASEGT. The J gene is TRBJ1-2, the V gene TRBV6-1; D remains unclear. The sample comprised peripheral blood. The TCR comes from a person between 18 and 30 years old with COVID-19, enrolled during active disease. CDR3 in amino acids: CASSEARVLTF. The CDR3, as DNA: TGTGCCAGCAGTGAAGCTCGGGTGCTCACCTTC.